The next 20 T cell receptor beta chains were all read from a single sample in a study of blood T cell repertoires in COVID-19. Assay: immunoSEQ multiplex PCR; the TCRdb copy retains only in-frame clones and omits some. The table lists under 300,000 clones, roughly nine tenths of them singletons. Material: peripheral blood. Receptors were obtained from a man in his 60s with acute or convalescent COVID-19.

This clone was counted once. This chain joins TRBV9 and TRBJ2-1, with D tentatively TRBD1 (5 bases). There are 13 residues in the CDR3. CDR1 is SGDLS, CDR2 YYNGEE, per germline. The germline V and J ends were trimmed by 0 bases and 10 bases, with 11 bases remaining between them. Here the CDR3 reads CASSVVGRGEQFF. DNA of the CDR3: TGTGCCAGCAGCGTAGTGGGAAGGGGAGAGCAGTTCTTC.

The CDR3 reads CASQRTGSSDYGYTF. The CDR3 bases are TGTGCCAGCCAAAGGACAGGTTCCTCGGACTATGGCTACACCTTC. The V and J genes are TRBV6-6 and TRBJ1-2; 7 bases fit TRBD1. Germline values: CDR1 MNHNY, CDR2 SVGAGI (reference sequence). CDR3 length: 15 residues. V was clipped by 8 bases and J by 3 bases; unmatched bases: 12.

The chain employs TRBV9 and TRBJ1-3, with D hard to call. The V end was cut by 4 bases, the J end by 0 bases, with 17 bases between. The CDR3 runs to 17 residues. Germline V gives CDR1 SGDLS, CDR2 YYNGEE. This CDR3 reads CASSPRGTRFSGNTIYF. CDR3 coding DNA: TGTGCCAGCAGCCCGAGAGGCACTCGATTCTCTGGAAACACCATATATTTT. The entire variable domain, with the rest obtained from reference TRBV9 and TRBJ1-3, is as follows: DSGVTQTPKHLITATGQRVTLRCSPRSGDLSVYWYQQSLDQGLQFLIQYYNGEERAKGNILERFSAQQFPDLHSELNLSSLELGDSALYFCASSPRGTRFSGNTIYFGEGSWLTVV.

This clone appeared once. The chain uses TRBV19 and TRBJ1-1; D is possibly TRBD1 (6 bases). CDR1 and CDR2 from the germline V gene are LNHDA and SQIVND (reference sequence). V lost 7 bases and J lost 1, with 16 bases in between. This CDR3 has 15 residues. The CDR3 DNA follows: TGTGCCAGTACCCCGACGGACAGTTGGAACACTGAAGCTTTCTTT. As protein: CASTPTDSWNTEAFF.

The chain carries TRBV19 and TRBJ1-4; unclear D gene. The CDR3 runs to 12 residues. Deletions cut 7 bases from V and 5 bases from J, with 8 bases between. Germline loops: CDR1 LNHDA, CDR2 SQIVND (reference sequence). CDR3 loop: CASTGGNEKLFF. The DNA for the CDR3 is TGTGCCAGTACGGGCGGGAATGAAAAACTGTTTTTT.

The chain couples TRBV7-9 to TRBJ2-2, with unresolved D. The CDR3 spans 14 residues. The germline V gene encodes CDR1 SEHNR and CDR2 FQNEAQ (reference sequence). Trimming cost V 5 bases and J 1 base, with 8 bases left between them. The CDR3 here is CASSVTVNTGELFF. For the CDR3, the DNA is TGTGCCAGCAGCGTAACAGTGAACACCGGGGAGCTGTTTTTT.

The V call is TRBV28, the J call TRBJ2-5; 8 bases map to TRBD1. Germline CDR1 and CDR2: MDHEN and SYDVKM. The CDR3 is 14 residues long. V trimming: 4 bases; J trimming: 4 bases; junction bases outside the gene matches: 5. The DNA of the CDR3 is TGTGCCAGCAGTTCGACAGGGGTGCGAGAGACCCAGTACTTC. It yields the protein CASSSTGVRETQYF.

V and J are TRBV29-1 and TRBJ2-7; D might be TRBD1 (5 bases). CDR3 length: 12 residues. Between the trimmed V and J ends, which lost 3 bases and 5 bases, there was a span of 11 bases. From germline, CDR1 is SQVTM and CDR2 ANQGSEA. This CDR3 is CSVEVGRNEQYF. CDR3 bases: TGCAGCGTTGAGGTGGGGCGGAACGAGCAGTACTTC.

The chain recombines TRBV10-3 with TRBJ2-1; TRBD1 agrees at 9 bases. V gave up 0 bases and J gave up 4 bases; unmatched junction bases: 4. This CDR3 contains 16 residues. CDR1 and CDR2 (germline): ENHRY, SYGVKD. The CDR3 region has the DNA TGTGCCATCAGTGAGTCTTGGACAGGGGCGTACAATGAGCAGTTCTTC. It translates to CAISESWTGAYNEQFF.

This rearrangement joins TRBV13 to TRBJ2-3; TRBD2 matches 7 bases. The CDR3 is 18 amino acids. V lost 5 bases and J lost 5; bases outside the gene matches: 19. CDR1 PRHDT and CDR2 FYEKMQ come from the germline V gene (reference sequence). CDR3 amino acids: CASSKGDLAGDGGDTQYF. CDR3 DNA: TGTGCCAGCAGCAAAGGGGACCTGGCGGGAGACGGTGGAGATACGCAGTATTTT.

This sequence joins TRBV20-1 and TRBJ2-3, with D tentatively TRBD1 (5 bases). CDR1 and CDR2 (germline): DFQATT, SNEGSKA (reference sequence). V was trimmed by 6 bases and J by 9 bases, leaving 10 bases between them. The CDR3 spans 10 residues. This chain's CDR3 is CSAWAGTQYF. The CDR3 DNA sequence: TGCAGTGCCTGGGCAGGGACGCAGTATTTT.

This clone was detected only once. One junction end disagrees with the germline gene, perhaps due to a read error. J is TRBJ2-3 and V is TRBV6-2 or TRBV6-3; tentative D call: TRBD1 (5 bases). The CDR3 sequence is 13 residues long. The germline gives CDR1 MNHEY, CDR2 SVGEGT. CDR3 sequence (DNA): TGTGCCAGCAGTTACTCATCCCACAGGCTCCTGGATTTT. As protein: CASSYSSHRLLDF.

The chain links TRBV6-6 to TRBJ1-3; D may be TRBD1 (5 bases). V lost 6 bases, J lost 2 bases, and 8 bases lay in between. The CDR3 runs 13 residues. Germline V CDR1 and CDR2: MNHNY, SVGAGI (reference sequence). This CDR3 reads CASSLTAGNTIYF. CDR3 nucleotides: TGTGCCAGCAGCCTGACAGCTGGAAACACCATATATTTT.

The V gene is TRBV5-1, the J gene TRBJ2-3; 9 nucleotides line up with TRBD1. V shed 5 bases and J 5 bases; nucleotides not matched to a gene: 9. Looked up from germline, CDR1 is SGHRS and CDR2 is YFSETQ. CDR3 length: 15 residues. The CDR3 reads CASRGSGQGLDTQYF. The DNA of the CDR3 is TGCGCCAGCAGAGGATCGGGACAGGGTTTAGATACGCAGTATTTT.

This clone was picked up one time. The chain uses TRBV7-6 and TRBJ1-4; 9 bases are a match to TRBD1. From germline, CDR1 is SGHVS and CDR2 FNYEAQ. V dropped 0 bases and J dropped 8; count of bases not matched to a gene: 7. CDR3 length equals 16 residues. CDR3 sequence (DNA): TGTGCCAGCAGCTTAGCCTCCGGGACAGGGATGGAAAAACTGTTTTTT. Its translation: CASSLASGTGMEKLFF.

V gene TRBV9 combines with J gene TRBJ2-2; the D gene is possibly TRBD2 (6 bases). Trimming shortened V by 8 bases and J by 1 base, and 9 bases separated the two germline ends. The CDR3 length is 13 residues. Germline V gene lookup returns CDR1 SGDLS and CDR2 YYNGEE. The DNA for the CDR3 is TGTGCCAGTGGGACTGTGAACACCGGGGAGCTGTTTTTT. It encodes CASGTVNTGELFF.

The CDR3: CATSDSRGQPQHF. The CDR3 DNA reads as TGTGCCACCAGTGATTCCAGGGGTCAGCCCCAGCATTTT. This chain joins TRBV24-1 and TRBJ1-5; a weak D match, TRBD1 (6 bases). Trimming removed 2 bases from V and 6 bases from J, with 7 bases in between. CDR1 and CDR2 (germline): KGHDR, SFDVKD. This CDR3 spans 13 amino acids.

This clone was recorded only once. The chain has TRBV7-2 and TRBJ2-3, with 15 bases fitting TRBD2. There are 16 residues in the CDR3. J was trimmed by 5 bases and V by 1 base; bases with no gene match: 1. The V gene's germline CDR1 is SGHTA and CDR2 FQGNSA. The DNA of the CDR3 is TGTGCCAGCAGCTTAGGGACTAGCGGGGGGGTAGATACGCAGTATTTT. Translated, it gives CASSLGTSGGVDTQYF.

A single count supports this clone. V usage is TRBV19 and J usage is TRBJ1-1, with D possibly TRBD1 on 6 matching bases. Trimming pared 7 bases from V and 5 bases from J, leaving 14 bases between. The germline V gene encodes CDR1 LNHDA and CDR2 SQIVND (reference sequence). This CDR3 has 13 residues. The chain's CDR3 is CASNSQGRTEAFF. The DNA for the CDR3 is TGTGCCAGTAACTCGCAGGGGCGGACTGAAGCTTTCTTT.

Concerning this clone itself: An end of the junction differs from the germline gene, which may be a read error. This CDR3 is also generated by other DNA sequences in the sample. V gene TRBV9 combines with J gene TRBJ1-2; D possibly corresponds to TRBD1 (6 bases). The germline V gene has CDR1 SGDLS and CDR2 YYNGEE. The CDR3 spans 15 residues. The DNA of the CDR3 is TGCGCCAGCAGCGTAGGAGGGGGAGCCAACTATGGCTACACCTTC. This translates into CASSVGGGANYGYTF. The full variable domain, completed using reference TRBV9 and TRBJ1-2, is DSGVTQTPKHLITATGQRVTLRCSPRSGDLSVYWYQQSLDQGLQFLIQYYNGEERAKGNILERFSAQQFPDLHSELNLSSLELGDSALYFCASSVGGGANYGYTFGSGTRLTVV.